This TCR beta chain was captured in a study of cytomegalovirus exposure and HLA in healthy donors. Study-wide results and caveats: Donors belonging to an Asian-associated ancestry cluster reportedly showed fewer N-insertions in productive TCRs than the roughly 700-donor mean, according to what a later analysis found. Sequencing likely generated an artifact that appeared as a cluster of highly shared sequence variants.

13 Jbeta primers and 60 Vbeta primers were used for the PCR. Sequencing was performed with immunoSEQ multiplex PCR; in TCRdb, only in-frame clones are kept and a portion is missing. The sample carries 99,000 or so clones, roughly 78% recorded once. The table lists this clone with a few counts. Its antigen remains unidentified. V was cut by 1 base and J by 2 bases, with 9 bases left in between. Germline V gives CDR1 ENHRY, CDR2 SYGVKD. The CDR3 length is 15 residues. This receptor was obtained from a woman in her thirties or forties in good health and CMV-seronegative. Source material: PBMCs. The chain uses TRBV10-3 and TRBJ1-3; D perhaps matches TRBD1 (5 bases). CDR3 in amino acids: CAISEFAGTGNTIYF. The CDR3, as DNA: TGTGCCATCAGTGAGTTTGCAGGGACTGGAAACACCATATATTTT.